Described below is a single T cell receptor (beta chain) sequence and its context. The target of this receptor is not known. Sequencing used an Illumina MiSeq. After TCRdb reprocessed the reads, each CDR3 protein sequence was kept as one row, without DNA. The sample table includes 5,500 to 7,000 distinct CDR3 sequences. 5.5% to 7.5% of the sample belongs to the ten largest clones. The sample belongs to a study of diagnostic markers for celiac disease (dated by TCRdb to about 2020). CDR1 and CDR2 are read off the germline V gene as MRHNA and SNTAGT. Spanning cysteine to phenylalanine, the CDR3 consists of 16 amino acids. No DNA accompanies this entry.

Material for sequencing was either unsorted cells or a sorted T cell fraction (not recorded which). This clonotype was obtained from a human donor. This table probably holds off-target reads from a library built for another chain. The rearrangement combines TRBV6-4 with TRBJ2-3; TCRdb proposes TRBD1, but this gene call is untestable without DNA. The CDR3 is CASSVGAGLFTDTQYF.